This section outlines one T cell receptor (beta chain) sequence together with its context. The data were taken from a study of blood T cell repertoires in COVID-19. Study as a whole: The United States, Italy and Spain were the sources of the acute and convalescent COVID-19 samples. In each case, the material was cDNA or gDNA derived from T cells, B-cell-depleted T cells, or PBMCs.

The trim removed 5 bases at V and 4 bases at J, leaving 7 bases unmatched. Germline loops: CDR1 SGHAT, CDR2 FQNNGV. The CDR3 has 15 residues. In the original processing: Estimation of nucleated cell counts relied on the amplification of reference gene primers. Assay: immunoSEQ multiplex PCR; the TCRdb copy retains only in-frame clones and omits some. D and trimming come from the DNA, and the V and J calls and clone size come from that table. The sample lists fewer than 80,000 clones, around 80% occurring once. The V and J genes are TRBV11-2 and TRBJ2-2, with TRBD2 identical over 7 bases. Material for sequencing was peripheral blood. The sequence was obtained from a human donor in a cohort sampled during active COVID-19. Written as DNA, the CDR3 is TGTGCCAGCAGCGTTAACGGGGGGTCCACCGGGGAGCTGTTTTTT. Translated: CASSVNGGSTGELFF.